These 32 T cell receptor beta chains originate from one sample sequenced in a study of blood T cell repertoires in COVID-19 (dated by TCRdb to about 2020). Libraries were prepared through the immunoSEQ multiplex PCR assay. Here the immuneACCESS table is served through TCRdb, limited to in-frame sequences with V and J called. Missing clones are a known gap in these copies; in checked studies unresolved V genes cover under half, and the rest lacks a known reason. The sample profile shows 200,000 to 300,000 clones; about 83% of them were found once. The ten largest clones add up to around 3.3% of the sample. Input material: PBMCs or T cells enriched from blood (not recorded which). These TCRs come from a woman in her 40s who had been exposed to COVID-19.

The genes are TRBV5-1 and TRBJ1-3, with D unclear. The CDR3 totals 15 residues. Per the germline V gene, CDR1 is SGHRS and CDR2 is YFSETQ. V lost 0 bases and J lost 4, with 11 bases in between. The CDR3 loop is CASSLAGIRGNTIYF. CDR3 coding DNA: TGCGCCAGCAGCTTGGCGGGAATTCGCGGAAACACCATATATTTT.

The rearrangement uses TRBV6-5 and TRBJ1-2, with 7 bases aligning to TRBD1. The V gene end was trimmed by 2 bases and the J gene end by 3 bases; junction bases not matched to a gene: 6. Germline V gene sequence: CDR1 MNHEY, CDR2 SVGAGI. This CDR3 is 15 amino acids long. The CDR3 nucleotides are TGTGCCAGCAGTTACGACCACAGGGGAGACTATGGCTACACCTTC. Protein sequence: CASSYDHRGDYGYTF.

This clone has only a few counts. CDR3 in amino acids: CASSLGQGYEKLFF. The CDR3, as DNA: TGTGCCAGCAGCCTTGGACAGGGGTATGAAAAACTGTTTTTT. This sequence joins TRBV3-1 (or the pseudogene TRBV3-2) and TRBJ1-4; 9 bases fit TRBD1. The germline CDR1 and CDR2 sequences are LGHDT and YNNKEL (reference sequence). With 4 bases clipped from V and 6 bases from J, the junction kept 3 bases outside the gene matches. CDR3 size: 14 residues.

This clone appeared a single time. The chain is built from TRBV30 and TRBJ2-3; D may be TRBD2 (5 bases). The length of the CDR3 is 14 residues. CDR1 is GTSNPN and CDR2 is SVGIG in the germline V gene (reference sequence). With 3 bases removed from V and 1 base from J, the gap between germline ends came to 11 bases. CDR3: CAWRGSAGTDTQYF. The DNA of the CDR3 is TGTGCCTGGAGGGGTAGCGCGGGCACAGATACGCAGTATTTT.

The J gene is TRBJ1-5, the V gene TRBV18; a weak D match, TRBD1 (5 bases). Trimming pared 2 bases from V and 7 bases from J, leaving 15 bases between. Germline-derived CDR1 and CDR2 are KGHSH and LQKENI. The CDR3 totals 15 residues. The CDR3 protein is CASSPGEGSGQPQHF. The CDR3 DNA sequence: TGTGCCAGCTCACCAGGAGAAGGTTCAGGGCAGCCCCAGCATTTT. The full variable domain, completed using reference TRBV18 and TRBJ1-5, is NAGVMQNPRHLVRRRGQEARLRCSPMKGHSHVYWYRQLPEEGLKFMVYLQKENIIDESGMPKERFSAEFPKEGPSILRIQQVVRGDSAAYFCASSPGEGSGQPQHFGDGTRLSIL.

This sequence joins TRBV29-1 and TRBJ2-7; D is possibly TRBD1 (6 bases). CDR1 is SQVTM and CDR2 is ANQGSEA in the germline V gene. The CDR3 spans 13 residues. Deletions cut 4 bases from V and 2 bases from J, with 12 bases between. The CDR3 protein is CSVGTGRAYEQYF. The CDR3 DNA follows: TGCAGCGTTGGAACAGGGCGAGCCTACGAGCAGTACTTC.

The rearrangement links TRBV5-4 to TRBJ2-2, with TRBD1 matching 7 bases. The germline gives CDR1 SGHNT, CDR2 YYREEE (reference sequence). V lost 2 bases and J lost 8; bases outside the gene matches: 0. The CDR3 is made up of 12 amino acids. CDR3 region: CASSLQGGELFF. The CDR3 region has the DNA TGTGCCAGCAGCTTACAGGGGGGGGAGCTGTTTTTT.

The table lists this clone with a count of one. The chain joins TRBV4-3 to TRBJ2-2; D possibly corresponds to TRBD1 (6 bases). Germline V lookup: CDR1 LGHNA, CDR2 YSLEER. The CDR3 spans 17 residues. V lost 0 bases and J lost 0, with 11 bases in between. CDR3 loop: CASSQEGGAANTGELFF. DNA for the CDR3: TGCGCCAGCAGCCAAGAAGGGGGAGCCGCGAACACCGGGGAGCTGTTTTTT.

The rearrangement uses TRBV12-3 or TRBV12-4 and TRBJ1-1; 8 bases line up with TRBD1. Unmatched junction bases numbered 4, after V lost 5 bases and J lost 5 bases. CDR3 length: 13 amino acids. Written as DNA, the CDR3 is TGTGCCAGCAGTCGGACAGGGACGACTGAAGCTTTCTTT. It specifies CASSRTGTTEAFF.

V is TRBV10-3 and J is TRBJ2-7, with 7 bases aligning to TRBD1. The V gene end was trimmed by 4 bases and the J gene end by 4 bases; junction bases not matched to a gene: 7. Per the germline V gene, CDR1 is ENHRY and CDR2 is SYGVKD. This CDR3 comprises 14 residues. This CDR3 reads CAISADRADYEQYF. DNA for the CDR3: TGTGCCATCAGTGCTGACAGGGCTGATTACGAGCAGTACTTC.

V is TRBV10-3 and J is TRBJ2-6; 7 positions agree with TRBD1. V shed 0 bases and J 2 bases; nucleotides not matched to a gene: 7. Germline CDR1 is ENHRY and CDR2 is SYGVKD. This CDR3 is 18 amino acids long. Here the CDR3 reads CAISESDRVAAGANVLTF. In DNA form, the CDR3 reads TGTGCCATCAGTGAGTCTGACAGGGTTGCTGCTGGGGCCAACGTCCTGACTTTC.

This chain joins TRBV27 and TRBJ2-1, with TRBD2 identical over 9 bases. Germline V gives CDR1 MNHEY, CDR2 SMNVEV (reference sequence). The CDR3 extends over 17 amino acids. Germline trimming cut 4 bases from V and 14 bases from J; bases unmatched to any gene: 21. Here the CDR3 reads CASSSPPGRGGAFWEFF. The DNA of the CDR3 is TGTGCCAGCAGTTCGCCCCCGGGGCGCGGGGGGGCCTTCTGGGAGTTCTTC.

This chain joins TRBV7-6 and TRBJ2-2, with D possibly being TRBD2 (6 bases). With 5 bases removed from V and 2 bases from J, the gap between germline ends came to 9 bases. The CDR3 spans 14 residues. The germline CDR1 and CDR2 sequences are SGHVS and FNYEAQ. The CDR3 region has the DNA TGTGCCAGCAGCCCCGGGACTAACACCGGGGAGCTGTTTTTT. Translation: CASSPGTNTGELFF.

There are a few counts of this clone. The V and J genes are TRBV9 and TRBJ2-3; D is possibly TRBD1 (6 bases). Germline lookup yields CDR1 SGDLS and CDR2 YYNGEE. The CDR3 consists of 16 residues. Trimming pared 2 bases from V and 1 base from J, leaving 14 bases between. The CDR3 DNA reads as TGTGCCAGCAGCGTGGGGGCCGGGGTCCGCACAGATACGCAGTATTTT. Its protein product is CASSVGAGVRTDTQYF.

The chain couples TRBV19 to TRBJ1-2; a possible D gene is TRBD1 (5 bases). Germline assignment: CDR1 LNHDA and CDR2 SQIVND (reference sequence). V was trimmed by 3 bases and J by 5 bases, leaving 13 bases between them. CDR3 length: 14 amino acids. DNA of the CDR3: TGTGCCAGTAGTATGGACAAAGGACTATATGGCTACACCTTC. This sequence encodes CASSMDKGLYGYTF.

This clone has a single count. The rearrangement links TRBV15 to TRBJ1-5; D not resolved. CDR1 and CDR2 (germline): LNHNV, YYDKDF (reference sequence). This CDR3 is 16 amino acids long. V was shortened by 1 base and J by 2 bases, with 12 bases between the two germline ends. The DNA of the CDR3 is TGTGCCACCAGCAGAGGAAGGGAGTCCGGCAATCAGCCCCAGCATTTT. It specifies CATSRGRESGNQPQHF.

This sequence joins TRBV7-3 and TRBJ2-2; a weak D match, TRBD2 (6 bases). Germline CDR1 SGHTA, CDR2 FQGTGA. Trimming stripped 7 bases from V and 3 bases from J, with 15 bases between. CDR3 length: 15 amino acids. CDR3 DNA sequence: TGTGCCAGCAAACGGGCAGGAGGGGACACCGGGGAGCTGTTTTTT. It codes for CASKRAGGDTGELFF.

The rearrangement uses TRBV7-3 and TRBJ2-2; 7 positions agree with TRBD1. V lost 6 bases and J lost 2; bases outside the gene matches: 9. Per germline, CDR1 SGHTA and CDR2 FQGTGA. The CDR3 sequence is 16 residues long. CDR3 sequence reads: CASSTHRGINTGELFF. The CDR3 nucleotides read TGTGCCAGCAGTACCCACAGGGGAATTAACACCGGGGAGCTGTTTTTT.

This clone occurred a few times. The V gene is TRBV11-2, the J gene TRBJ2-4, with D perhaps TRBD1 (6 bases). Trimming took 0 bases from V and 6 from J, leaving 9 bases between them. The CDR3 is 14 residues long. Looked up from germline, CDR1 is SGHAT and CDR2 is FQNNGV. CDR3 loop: CASSLDGQRNIQYF. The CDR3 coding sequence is TGTGCCAGCAGCTTAGATGGACAGAGAAACATTCAGTACTTC.

The CDR3 nucleotides are TGTGCCAGCAGCTTAGATCGGCAGGTCGGCTATGGCTACACCTTC. Residues: CASSLDRQVGYGYTF. The chain combines TRBV11-2 with TRBJ1-2; D call uncertain. The CDR3 totals 15 residues. Trimming took 0 bases from V and 4 from J, leaving 12 bases between them. In germline, CDR1 is SGHAT, CDR2 FQNNGV.

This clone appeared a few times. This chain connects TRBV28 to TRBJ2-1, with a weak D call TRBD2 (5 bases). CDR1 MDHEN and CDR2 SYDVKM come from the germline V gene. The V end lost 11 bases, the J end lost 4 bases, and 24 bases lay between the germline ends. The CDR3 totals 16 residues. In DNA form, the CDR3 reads TGTGCCTCCACACCACCGGGTCAAACGGGGTACAATGAGCAGTTCTTC. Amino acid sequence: CASTPPGQTGYNEQFF.

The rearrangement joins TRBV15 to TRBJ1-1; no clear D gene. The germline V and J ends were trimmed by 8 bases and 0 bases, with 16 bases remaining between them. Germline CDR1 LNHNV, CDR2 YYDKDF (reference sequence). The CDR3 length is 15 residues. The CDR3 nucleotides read TGTGCCACCGAAAATACGGGAGGGATGAACACTGAAGCTTTCTTT. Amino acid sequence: CATENTGGMNTEAFF. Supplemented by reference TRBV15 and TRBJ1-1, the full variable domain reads DAMVIQNPRYQVTQFGKPVTLSCSQTLNHNVMYWYQQKSSQAPKLLFHYYDKDFNNEADTPDNFQSRRPNTSFCFLDIRSPGLGDTAMYLCATENTGGMNTEAFFGQGTRLTVV.

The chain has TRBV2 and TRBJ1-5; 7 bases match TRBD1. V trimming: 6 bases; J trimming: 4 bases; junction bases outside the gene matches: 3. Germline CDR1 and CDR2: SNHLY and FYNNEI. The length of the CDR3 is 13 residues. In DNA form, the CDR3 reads TGTGCCAGCAGCGCGACAGGGAATCAGCCCCAGCATTTT. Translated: CASSATGNQPQHF.

CDR3 coding DNA: TGTGCCAGCAGCTCCCAGGGGGGTCTAGGGTCACCCCTCCACTTT. It codes for CASSSQGGLGSPLHF. The V call is TRBV7-2, the J call TRBJ1-6, with TRBD1 matching 7 bases. CDR1 SGHTA and CDR2 FQGNSA come from the germline V gene. J was trimmed by 10 bases and V by 4 bases; bases with no gene match: 10. The CDR3 is 15 amino acids.

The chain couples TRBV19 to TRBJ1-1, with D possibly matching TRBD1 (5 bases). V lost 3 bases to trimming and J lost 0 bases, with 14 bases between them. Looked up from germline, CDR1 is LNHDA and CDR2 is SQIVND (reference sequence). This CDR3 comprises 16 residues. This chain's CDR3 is CASSIVRGYMNTEAFF. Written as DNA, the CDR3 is TGTGCCAGTAGTATTGTGCGGGGGTACATGAACACTGAAGCTTTCTTT.

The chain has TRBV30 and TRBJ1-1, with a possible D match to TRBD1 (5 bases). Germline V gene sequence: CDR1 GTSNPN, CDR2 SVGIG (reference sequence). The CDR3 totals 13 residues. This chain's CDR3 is CTASGGFGTEAFF. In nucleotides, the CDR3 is TGTACCGCGAGCGGGGGATTTGGCACTGAAGCTTTCTTT.

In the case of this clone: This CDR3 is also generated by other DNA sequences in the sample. The CDR3 protein is CASSVQGDTEAFF. The CDR3 bases are TGTGCCAGCAGCGTACAGGGGGACACTGAAGCTTTCTTT. V and J are TRBV9 and TRBJ1-1; 7 bases line up with TRBD1. The CDR3 length is 13 residues. CDR1 and CDR2 (germline): SGDLS, YYNGEE. Trimming at V came to 1 base and at J to 3 bases, leaving 0 bases not matched to a gene.

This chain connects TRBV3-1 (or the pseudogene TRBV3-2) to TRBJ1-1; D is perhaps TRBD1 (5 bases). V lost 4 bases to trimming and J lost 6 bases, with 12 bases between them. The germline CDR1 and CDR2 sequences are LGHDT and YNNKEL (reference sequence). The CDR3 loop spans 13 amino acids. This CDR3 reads CASSRQGISEAFF. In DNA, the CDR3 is TGTGCCAGCAGCCGCCAGGGTATTTCTGAAGCTTTCTTT.

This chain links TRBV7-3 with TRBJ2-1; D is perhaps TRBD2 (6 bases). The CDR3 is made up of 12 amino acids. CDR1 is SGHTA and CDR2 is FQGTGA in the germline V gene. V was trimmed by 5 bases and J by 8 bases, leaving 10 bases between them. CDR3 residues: CASSPGGDEQFF. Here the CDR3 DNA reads TGTGCCAGCAGCCCCGGGGGTGATGAGCAGTTCTTC.

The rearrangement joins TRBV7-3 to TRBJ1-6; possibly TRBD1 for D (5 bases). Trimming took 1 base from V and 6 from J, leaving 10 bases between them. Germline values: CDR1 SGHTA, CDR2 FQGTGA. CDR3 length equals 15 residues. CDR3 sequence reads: CASSLMGGTNSPLHF. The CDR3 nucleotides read TGTGCCAGCAGCTTAATGGGGGGTACTAATTCACCCCTCCACTTT.

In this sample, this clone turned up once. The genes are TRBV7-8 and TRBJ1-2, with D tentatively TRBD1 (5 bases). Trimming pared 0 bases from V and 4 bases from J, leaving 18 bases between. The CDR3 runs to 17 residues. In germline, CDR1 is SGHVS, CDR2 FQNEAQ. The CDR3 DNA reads TGTGCCAGCAGCTTAGCCGTCGTTCCGGGGGAGATCTATGGCTACACCTTC. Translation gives CASSLAVVPGEIYGYTF.

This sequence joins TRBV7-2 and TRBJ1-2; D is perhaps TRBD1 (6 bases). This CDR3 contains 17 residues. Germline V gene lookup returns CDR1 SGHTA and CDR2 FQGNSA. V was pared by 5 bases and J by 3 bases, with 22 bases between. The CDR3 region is CASSPGMGGGVDYGYTF. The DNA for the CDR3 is TGTGCCAGCAGCCCAGGGATGGGGGGGGGCGTGGACTATGGCTACACCTTC.